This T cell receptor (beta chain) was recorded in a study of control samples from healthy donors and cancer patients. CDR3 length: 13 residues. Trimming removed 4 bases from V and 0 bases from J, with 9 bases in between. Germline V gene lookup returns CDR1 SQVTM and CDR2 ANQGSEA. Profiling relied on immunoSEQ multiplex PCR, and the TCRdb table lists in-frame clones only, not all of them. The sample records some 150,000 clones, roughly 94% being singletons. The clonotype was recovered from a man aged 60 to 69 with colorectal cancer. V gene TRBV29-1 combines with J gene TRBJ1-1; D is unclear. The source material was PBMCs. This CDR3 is CSVGEPMNTEAFF. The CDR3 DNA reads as TGCAGCGTTGGAGAACCAATGAACACTGAAGCTTTCTTT.